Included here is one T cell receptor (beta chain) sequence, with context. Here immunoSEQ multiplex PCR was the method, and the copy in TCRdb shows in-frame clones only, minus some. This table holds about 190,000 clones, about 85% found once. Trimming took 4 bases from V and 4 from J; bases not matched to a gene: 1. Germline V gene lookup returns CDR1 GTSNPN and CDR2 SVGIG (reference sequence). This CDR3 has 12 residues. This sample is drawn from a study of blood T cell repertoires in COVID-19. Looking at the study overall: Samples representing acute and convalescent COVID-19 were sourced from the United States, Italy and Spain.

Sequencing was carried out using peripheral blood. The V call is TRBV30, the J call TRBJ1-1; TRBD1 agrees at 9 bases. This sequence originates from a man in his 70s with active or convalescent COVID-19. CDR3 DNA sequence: TGTGCCTGGATGACAGGGGGCACTGAAGCTTTCTTT. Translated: CAWMTGGTEAFF.